The 6 T cell receptor beta chains in this list originate from one sample, sequenced in a study of blood T cells in healthy people across ages. The use of a sample-barcoded 5' primer and a J-beta primer mix characterized a second PCR of roughly 7 to 11 cycles. TCRdb analysed the 5' RACE reads with MiXCR anew, one entry per CDR3 protein. The profile shows roughly 1,300,000 distinct CDR3 sequences, roughly 60% of them singletons. The material sequenced was blood. These receptors originate from a man aged 18 to 30 in good health.

Here the CDR3 DNA reads TGCAGTGCTAGCTGGGGCGGGGGGGGGTTCTCGCAGTTCTTC. This translates into CSASWGGGGFSQFF. J is TRBJ2-1 and V is TRBV20-1; 9 bases are a match to TRBD2. CDR1 and CDR2 (germline): DFQATT, SNEGSKA (reference sequence). This CDR3 has 14 residues. V lost 3 bases to trimming and J lost 12 bases; unmatched junction nucleotides: 12.

The chain couples TRBV5-5 to TRBJ1-1; TRBD1 agrees at 10 bases. Germline V CDR1 and CDR2: SGHKS, YYEKEE (reference sequence). V lost 5 bases and J lost 1; bases outside the gene matches: 8. The CDR3 length is 16 residues. Here the CDR3 reads CASRPRQGAGNTEAFF. The CDR3, as DNA: TGTGCCAGCAGACCACGACAGGGGGCGGGGAACACTGAAGCTTTCTTT.

V and J are TRBV4-3 and TRBJ1-5, with D unresolved. Germline V gene sequence: CDR1 LGHNA, CDR2 YSLEER. There are 13 residues in the CDR3. Deletions cut 0 bases from V and 3 bases from J, with 3 bases between. CDR3 nucleotides: TGCGCCAGCAGCCAAGAAACCAATCAGCCCCAGCATTTT. Protein sequence: CASSQETNQPQHF.

This clonotype was picked up a small number of times. The chain joins TRBV29-1 to TRBJ2-5; the D is unclear. Germline assignment: CDR1 SQVTM and CDR2 ANQGSEA. The CDR3 runs 14 residues. Trimming stripped 4 bases from V and 5 bases from J, with 17 bases between. CDR3 sequence: CSVGQLRPRETQYF. The CDR3 DNA reads as TGCAGCGTTGGGCAGCTCCGGCCCCGGGAGACCCAGTACTTC.

The chain has TRBV19 and TRBJ2-3; D tentatively reads TRBD1 or TRBD2 (6 bases each). Trimming removed 4 bases at V and 4 bases at J, with 15 bases between. CDR3 length: 15 amino acids. Germline V gene data show CDR1 as LNHDA and CDR2 as SQIVND (reference sequence). Written as DNA, the CDR3 is TGTGCCAGTAGTACGGGGGCCAGTTCTGCAGATACGCAGTATTTT. This translates into CASSTGASSADTQYF.

The CDR3 spells CASSLGRLSNQPQHF. CDR3 DNA sequence: TGCGCCAGCAGCTTGGGCCGCCTTAGCAATCAGCCCCAGCATTTT. The gene calls are TRBV5-1 and TRBJ1-5; D call uncertain. Deletions cut 0 bases from V and 0 bases from J, with 7 bases between. CDR1 is SGHRS and CDR2 is YFSETQ in the germline V gene. This CDR3 region has 15 residues.